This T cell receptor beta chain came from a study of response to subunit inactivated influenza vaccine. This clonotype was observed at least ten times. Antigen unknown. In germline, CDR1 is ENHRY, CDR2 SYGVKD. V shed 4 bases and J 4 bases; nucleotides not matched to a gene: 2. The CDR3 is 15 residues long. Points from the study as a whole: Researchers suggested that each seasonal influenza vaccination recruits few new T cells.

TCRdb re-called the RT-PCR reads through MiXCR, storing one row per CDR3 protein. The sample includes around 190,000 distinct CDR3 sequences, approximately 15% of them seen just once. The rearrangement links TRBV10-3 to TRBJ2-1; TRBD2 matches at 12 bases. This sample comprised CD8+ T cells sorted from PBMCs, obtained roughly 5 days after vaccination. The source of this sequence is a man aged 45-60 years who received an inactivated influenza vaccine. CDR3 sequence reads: CAISAGLAGYNEQFF. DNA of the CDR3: TGTGCCATCAGTGCAGGACTAGCGGGGTACAATGAGCAGTTCTTC.